This T cell receptor beta chain was captured by sequencing in a study of T cell changes during pregnancy in multiple sclerosis (dated by TCRdb to 2018 to 2020). A note on the overall study: The study looked at changes in the T cell repertoire across pregnancy in women with multiple sclerosis.

From a lookup of the germline V gene, CDR1 and CDR2 are SGHVS and FQNEAQ. V has 5 bases trimmed and J has 4 bases trimmed; junction bases matching no gene number 4. The CDR3, cysteine through phenylalanine, is 15 amino acids long. CDR3 DNA only is kept here, 45 bases in frame from base 1. About this clone: Its binding antigen is unknown. The record has no base qualities; no much larger clone is one base away.

Library preparation was by the immunoSEQ multiplex PCR assay. TCRdb holds this immuneACCESS table with in-frame rearrangements only. Some clones are missing; in checked studies, unresolved V genes explain under half, and the rest has no known cause. Across this sample there are approximately 100,000 clones, with around 92% seen only once. 2.2% of the sample is held by the ten biggest clonotypes. The rearrangement combines TRBV7-8 with TRBJ1-4, with 10 junctional bases fitting TRBD1. The receptor comes from a female donor with multiple sclerosis, enrolled in a pregnancy study. The starting material was peripheral blood, obtained in the third trimester of pregnancy. The CDR3 here reads CASSLGTGVNEKLFF. The DNA reads TGTGCCAGCAGCCTTGGGACAGGGGTTAATGAAAAACTGTTTTTT.